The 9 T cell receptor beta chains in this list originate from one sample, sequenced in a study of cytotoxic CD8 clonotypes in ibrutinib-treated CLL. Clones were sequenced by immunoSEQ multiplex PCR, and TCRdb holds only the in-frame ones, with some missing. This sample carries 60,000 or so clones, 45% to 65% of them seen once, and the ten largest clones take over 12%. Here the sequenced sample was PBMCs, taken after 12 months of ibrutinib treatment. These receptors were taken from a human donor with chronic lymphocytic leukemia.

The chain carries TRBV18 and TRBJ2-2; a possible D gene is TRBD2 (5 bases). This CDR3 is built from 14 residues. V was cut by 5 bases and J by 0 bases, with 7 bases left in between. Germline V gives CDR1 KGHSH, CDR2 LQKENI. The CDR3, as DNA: TGTGCCAGCTCAACGGACTCGAACACCGGGGAGCTGTTTTTT. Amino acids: CASSTDSNTGELFF.

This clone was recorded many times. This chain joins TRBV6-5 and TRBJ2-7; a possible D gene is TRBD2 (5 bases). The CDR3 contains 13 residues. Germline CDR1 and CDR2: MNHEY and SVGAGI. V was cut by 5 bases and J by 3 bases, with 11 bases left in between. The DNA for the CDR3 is TGTGCCAGCAGTGGTACTAGGGTCTACGAGCAGTACTTC. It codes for CASSGTRVYEQYF.

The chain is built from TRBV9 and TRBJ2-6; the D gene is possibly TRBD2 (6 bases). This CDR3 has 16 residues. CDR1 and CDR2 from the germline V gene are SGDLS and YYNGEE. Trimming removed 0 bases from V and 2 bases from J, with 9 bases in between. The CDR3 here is CASSVAWGAGANVLTF. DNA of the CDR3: TGTGCCAGCAGCGTAGCATGGGGGGCTGGGGCCAACGTCCTGACTTTC.

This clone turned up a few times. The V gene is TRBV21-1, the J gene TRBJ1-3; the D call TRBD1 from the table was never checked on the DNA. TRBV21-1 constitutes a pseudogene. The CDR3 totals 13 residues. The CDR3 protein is CASATGPGNTIYF. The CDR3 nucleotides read TGTGCCAGCGCAACAGGTCCTGGAAACACCATATATTTT.

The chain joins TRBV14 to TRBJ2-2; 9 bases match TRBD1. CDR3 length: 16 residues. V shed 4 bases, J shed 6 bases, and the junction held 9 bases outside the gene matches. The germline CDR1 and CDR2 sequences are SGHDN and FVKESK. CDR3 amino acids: CASSLEGQGFPGELFF. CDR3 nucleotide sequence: TGTGCCAGCAGCCTGGAGGGACAGGGATTTCCCGGGGAGCTGTTTTTT.

CDR3 sequence (DNA): TGTGCCAGCAGCAAGGCTAGCACCGGGACTAGCGGGAGCGCAGATACGCAGTATTTT. It codes for CASSKASTGTSGSADTQYF. V is TRBV21-1 and J is TRBJ2-3; TRBD2, the D gene given by the table, was not confirmed from the DNA. TRBV21-1 is reported as a pseudogene. The length of the CDR3 is 19 residues.

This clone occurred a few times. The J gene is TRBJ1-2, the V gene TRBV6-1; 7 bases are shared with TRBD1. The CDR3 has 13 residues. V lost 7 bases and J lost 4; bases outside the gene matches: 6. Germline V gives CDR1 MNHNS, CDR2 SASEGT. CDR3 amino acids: CASNLGTVYGYTF. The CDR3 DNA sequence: TGTGCCAGCAATCTCGGGACAGTCTATGGCTACACCTTC.

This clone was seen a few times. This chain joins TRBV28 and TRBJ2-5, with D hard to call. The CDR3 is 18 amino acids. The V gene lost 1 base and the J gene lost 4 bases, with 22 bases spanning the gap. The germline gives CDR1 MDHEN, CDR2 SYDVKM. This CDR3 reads CASSLSRGWGQPLETQYF. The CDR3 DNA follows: TGTGCCAGCAGTTTATCCCGCGGCTGGGGTCAACCGCTAGAGACCCAGTACTTC. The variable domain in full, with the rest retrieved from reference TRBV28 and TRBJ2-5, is DVKVTQSSRYLVKRTGEKVFLECVQDMDHENMFWYRQDPGLGLRLIYFSYDVKMKEKGDIPEGYSVSREKKERFSLILESASTNQTSMYLCASSLSRGWGQPLETQYFGPGTRLLVL.

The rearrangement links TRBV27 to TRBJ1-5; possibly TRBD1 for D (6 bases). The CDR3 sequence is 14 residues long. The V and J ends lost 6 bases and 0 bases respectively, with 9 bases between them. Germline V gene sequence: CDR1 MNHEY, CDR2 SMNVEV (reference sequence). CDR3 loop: CASRGHYSNQPQHF. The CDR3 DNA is TGTGCCAGCAGGGGACATTATAGCAATCAGCCCCAGCATTTT.